The 8 T cell receptor beta chains below were found in one sample sequenced in a study of cytomegalovirus exposure and HLA in healthy donors (dated by TCRdb to the late 2010s). Library construction relied on the immunoSEQ multiplex PCR assay. For the multiplex PCR, a mixture combining 60 forward primers for TCR Vbeta segments and 13 reverse primers for TCR Jbeta segments was used. TCRdb stores this immuneACCESS table with in-frame sequences only. Part of the clones is absent; in the studies checked, under half of the shortfall reflects unresolved V genes, and no reason is known for the rest. This sample has around 50,000 clones in its table, and around 80% of those were observed once. More than 6.5% of the sample goes to the ten largest clones. The specimen sequenced was PBMCs. All receptors derive from a man aged 30 to 39 in good health and CMV-seropositive.

Only a few counts were recorded for this clone. This sequence joins TRBV13 and TRBJ2-3; 12 bases map to TRBD2. The germline gives CDR1 PRHDT, CDR2 FYEKMQ (reference sequence). The trim removed 3 bases at V and 5 bases at J, leaving 3 bases unmatched. The CDR3 covers 15 residues. This chain's CDR3 is CASSFRLAGVDTQYF. The DNA of the CDR3 is TGTGCCAGCAGCTTCAGACTAGCGGGGGTAGATACGCAGTATTTT. The entire variable domain, with the rest obtained from reference TRBV13 and TRBJ2-3, is as follows: AAGVIQSPRHLIKEKRETATLKCYPIPRHDTVYWYQQGPGQDPQFLISFYEKMQSDKGSIPDRFSAQQFSDYHSELNMSSLELGDSALYFCASSFRLAGVDTQYFGPGTRLTVL.

The chain is built from TRBV18 and TRBJ1-2; 10 nucleotides align to TRBD1. In germline, CDR1 is KGHSH, CDR2 LQKENI. The CDR3 is 14 residues long. Trimming removed 2 bases from V and 8 bases from J; junction bases left unmatched: 5. The CDR3 nucleotides read TGTGCCAGCTCACCAGTCGGGACAGGGGAAGGCTACACCTTC. Its protein product is CASSPVGTGEGYTF.

The chain has TRBV19 and TRBJ1-2; D unclear. This CDR3 is 17 amino acids long. Deletions cut 3 bases from V and 5 bases from J, with 22 bases between. Germline V CDR1 and CDR2: LNHDA, SQIVND (reference sequence). This chain's CDR3 is CASSINPTHPPQYGYTF. CDR3 DNA sequence: TGTGCCAGTAGTATCAACCCCACTCACCCCCCGCAATATGGCTACACCTTC.

The CDR3 sequence is CASRPSGVTEAFF. The CDR3 DNA reads as TGCGCCAGCAGACCGTCAGGGGTCACTGAAGCTTTCTTT. The gene calls are TRBV5-1 and TRBJ1-1, with a tentative D call TRBD1 (6 bases). Trimming left V 5 bases short and J 4 bases short, with 12 bases between. This CDR3 has 13 amino acids. The germline gives CDR1 SGHRS, CDR2 YFSETQ.

CDR3: CATSGSSTDTQYF. The CDR3 DNA reads TGTGCCACATCGGGAAGTAGCACAGATACGCAGTATTTT. The chain combines TRBV19 with TRBJ2-3; D is perhaps TRBD2 (5 bases). The germline CDR1 and CDR2 sequences are LNHDA and SQIVND (reference sequence). CDR3 length equals 13 residues. Trimming stripped 10 bases from V and 0 bases from J, with 11 bases between.

The genes are TRBV5-6 and TRBJ1-3, with no clear D. Germline CDR1 and CDR2: SGHDT and YYEEEE. CDR3 length: 16 residues. Trimming took 2 bases from V and 0 from J, leaving 12 bases between them. The CDR3 sequence: CASSFFQAYSGNTIYF. The CDR3 bases are TGTGCCAGCAGCTTTTTTCAGGCATACTCTGGAAACACCATATATTTT.

The V call is TRBV6-1, the J call TRBJ1-1; D not certain. The germline CDR1 and CDR2 sequences are MNHNS and SASEGT. The CDR3 has 11 residues. V gave up 5 bases and J gave up 8 bases, with 9 bases separating them. CDR3 sequence: CASSPETEAFF. In nucleotides, the CDR3 is TGTGCCAGCAGTCCAGAGACAGAAGCTTTCTTT.

The gene calls are TRBV19 and TRBJ2-7, with 12 bases lining up with TRBD1. This CDR3 is built from 14 residues. Germline CDR1 is LNHDA and CDR2 is SQIVND (reference sequence). The ends lost 6 bases at V and 4 bases at J; junction bases unmatched: 4. The CDR3 nucleotides read TGTGCCAGTAGGGGACAGGGGGCGAATTACGAGCAGTACTTC. Protein sequence: CASRGQGANYEQYF.